What follows are 18 T cell receptor beta chains derived from one specimen sequenced in a study of blood T cell repertoires in COVID-19. Assay: immunoSEQ multiplex PCR; the TCRdb copy retains only in-frame clones and omits some. The table has about 70,000 clones, roughly 80% seen once. Sequencing used peripheral blood. Every receptor here comes from a woman at least 80 years old with active or convalescent COVID-19.

The chain has TRBV19 and TRBJ1-5; TRBD1 matches 8 bases. The CDR3 is made up of 16 amino acids. V lost 3 bases and J lost 3; bases outside the gene matches: 7. The germline gives CDR1 LNHDA, CDR2 SQIVND (reference sequence). CDR3 sequence: CASSMSRGQVNQPQHF. CDR3 bases: TGTGCCAGTAGTATGAGCAGGGGGCAAGTCAATCAGCCCCAGCATTTT.

J is TRBJ1-2 and V is TRBV4-1, with D uncertain. Germline V gene lookup returns CDR1 MGHRA and CDR2 YSYEKL. The V gene lost 1 base and the J gene lost 2 bases, with 11 bases spanning the gap. The CDR3 has 15 amino acids. The CDR3 DNA reads TGCGCCAGCAGCCAAGGGTCAGTAATAAACTATGGCTACACCTTC. Translated, it gives CASSQGSVINYGYTF.

This rearrangement joins TRBV20-1 to TRBJ2-1; 7 bases match TRBD1. Unmatched junction bases numbered 5, after V lost 5 bases and J lost 10 bases. CDR1 and CDR2 (germline): DFQATT, SNEGSKA (reference sequence). The CDR3 contains 11 residues. CDR3 residues: CSALLGGEQFF. In DNA form, the CDR3 reads TGCAGTGCTCTACTAGGGGGCGAGCAGTTCTTC.

The table lists this clone with a few counts. The chain is built from TRBV27 and TRBJ2-1; TRBD1 is a possible D gene (6 bases). This CDR3 comprises 11 residues. Germline CDR1 MNHEY, CDR2 SMNVEV (reference sequence). Trimming took 6 bases from V and 15 from J, leaving 15 bases between them. The CDR3 sequence is CASRGAMDLFF. The CDR3 coding sequence is TGTGCCAGCAGGGGGGCTATGGATCTGTTCTTC.

This clone was seen a handful of times. Different DNA sequences within this sample yield the same CDR3. The V call is TRBV6-6, the J call TRBJ1-3, with unresolved D. The CDR3 has 14 amino acids. The ends were cut back, 6 bases at V and 2 bases at J, with 11 bases in the middle. Germline CDR1 reads MNHNY; CDR2 reads SVGAGI (reference sequence). CDR3 region: CASRTDTAGNTIYF. CDR3 sequence (DNA): TGTGCCAGCAGAACCGACACTGCTGGAAACACCATATATTTT.

The V call is TRBV27, the J call TRBJ1-5; a possible D gene is TRBD1 (6 bases). Germline V gene data show CDR1 as MNHEY and CDR2 as SMNVEV (reference sequence). There are 16 residues in the CDR3. Trimming pared 5 bases from V and 6 bases from J, leaving 20 bases between. The CDR3 DNA is TGTGCCAGCAGTCCCCAGCGGGGGGCTGTTGGTCAGCCCCAGCATTTT. This gives the protein CASSPQRGAVGQPQHF.

The J gene is TRBJ2-1, the V gene TRBV28, with 9 bases that match TRBD2. The CDR3 loop spans 15 amino acids. Germline V lookup: CDR1 MDHEN, CDR2 SYDVKM. With V trimmed by 7 bases and J by 5 bases, 9 bases remained unmatched. As DNA, the CDR3 is TGTGCCAGCAAGATAGCGGGGGACGTCCACAATGAGCAGTTCTTC. This codes for CASKIAGDVHNEQFF.

CDR3 loop: CASSAGLGIETQYF. For the CDR3, the DNA is TGTGCCAGTAGTGCGGGACTAGGGATAGAGACCCAGTACTTC. V and J are TRBV19 and TRBJ2-5; TRBD2 agrees at 8 bases. Germline CDR1 LNHDA, CDR2 SQIVND (reference sequence). V trimming: 5 bases; J trimming: 4 bases; junction bases outside the gene matches: 6. This CDR3 comprises 14 residues. Full variable domain (rest looked up from reference TRBV19 and TRBJ2-5): DGGITQSPKYLFRKEGQNVTLSCEQNLNHDAMYWYRQDPGQGLRLIYYSQIVNDFQKGDIAEGYSVSREKKESFPLTVTSAQKNPTAFYLCASSAGLGIETQYFGPGTRLLVL.

Notes on this clone: One end of the junction fails to match germline, which may point to a read error. The J gene is TRBJ1-1, the V gene TRBV12-5; TRBD1 might be the D (6 bases). The CDR3 contains 12 residues. CDR1 is LGHNT, CDR2 FRNRAP, per germline. The CDR3 loop reads CASGLDLRDKSF. The CDR3 DNA reads TGTGCTAGTGGTTTGGACCTCCGGGACAAATCATTT.

This chain links TRBV20-1 with TRBJ1-1, with 10 bases lining up with TRBD1. This CDR3 has 17 residues. Germline values: CDR1 DFQATT, CDR2 SNEGSKA (reference sequence). J gave up 1 base and V 3 bases, and 11 bases lay outside the gene matches. CDR3 residues: CSASFPGQGRANTEAFF. CDR3 DNA sequence: TGCAGTGCTAGTTTCCCGGGACAGGGGCGGGCGAACACTGAAGCTTTCTTT.

The chain recombines TRBV6-5 with TRBJ2-4; tentatively, D is TRBD1 (6 bases). V lost 5 bases and J 1 base, leaving 12 bases between the germline ends. Germline V gene data show CDR1 as MNHEY and CDR2 as SVGAGI. The CDR3 extends over 15 amino acids. The CDR3 reads CASSQGQNAKNIQYF. The CDR3, as DNA: TGTGCCAGCAGTCAGGGGCAGAACGCCAAAAACATTCAGTACTTC.

The chain combines TRBV19 with TRBJ1-1; 10 bases fit TRBD1. V shed 3 bases, J shed 8 bases, and the junction held 18 bases outside the gene matches. This CDR3 is built from 18 residues. Per the germline V gene, CDR1 is LNHDA and CDR2 is SQIVND (reference sequence). The CDR3 coding sequence is TGTGCCAGTAGTATCCCGAGGACAGGGGGTGCTTCGCGACACGAAGCTTTCTTT. Protein sequence: CASSIPRTGGASRHEAFF.

This chain joins TRBV12-3 or TRBV12-4 and TRBJ2-7, with 7 bases fitting TRBD1. The CDR3 contains 13 residues. The ends lost 6 bases at V and 3 bases at J; junction bases unmatched: 5. This CDR3 is CASRRTGVYEQYF. DNA of the CDR3: TGTGCCAGCAGGCGGACAGGCGTCTACGAGCAGTACTTC.

This chain links TRBV5-6 with TRBJ2-7; the match to TRBD1 covers 8 bases. The V gene end was trimmed by 2 bases and the J gene end by 2 bases; junction bases not matched to a gene: 9. Per the germline V gene, CDR1 is SGHDT and CDR2 is YYEEEE. This CDR3 is 16 amino acids long. The CDR3 bases are TGTGCCAGCAGCTTTGGTAGGACAGGGAATACCTACGAGCAGTACTTC. Translation: CASSFGRTGNTYEQYF.

For this clone: It may be a read error: a sequence one base away is much more abundant. V usage is TRBV6-5 and J usage is TRBJ2-7; D is unclear. The CDR3 has 10 residues. Germline CDR1 and CDR2: MNHEY and SVGAGI. Trimming stripped 6 bases from V and 3 bases from J, with 3 bases between. The chain's CDR3 is CASSNYEQYF. CDR3 nucleotide sequence: TGTGCCAGCAGCAACTACGAGCAGTACTTC.

V gene TRBV2 combines with J gene TRBJ1-1; D remains ambiguous. Per the germline V gene, CDR1 is SNHLY and CDR2 is FYNNEI. The CDR3 loop spans 16 amino acids. V shed 5 bases and J shed 0 bases, with 16 bases lying between them. The CDR3 DNA is TGTGCCAGCAGTCTACTCCGACTCGTGATGAACACTGAAGCTTTCTTT. It is translated as CASSLLRLVMNTEAFF.

The chain carries TRBV14 and TRBJ2-4; 12 bases align to TRBD1. The CDR3 sequence is 15 residues long. Germline values: CDR1 SGHDN, CDR2 FVKESK. V lost 6 bases to trimming and J lost 8 bases; unmatched junction nucleotides: 8. In DNA, the CDR3 is TGTGCCAGCAGTACCTGGGGACAGGGGGCAGACATTCAGTACTTC. Translation gives CASSTWGQGADIQYF.

The J gene is TRBJ1-5, the V gene TRBV28; 8 bases line up with TRBD1. Trimming at V came to 6 bases and at J to 3 bases, leaving 4 bases not matched to a gene. The CDR3 loop spans 14 amino acids. The germline V gene encodes CDR1 MDHEN and CDR2 SYDVKM. CDR3 in amino acids: CASRPGGNNQPQHF. The CDR3 bases are TGTGCCAGCAGACCAGGGGGCAACAATCAGCCCCAGCATTTT. Full variable domain (missing parts from reference TRBV28 and TRBJ1-5): DVKVTQSSRYLVKRTGEKVFLECVQDMDHENMFWYRQDPGLGLRLIYFSYDVKMKEKGDIPEGYSVSREKKERFSLILESASTNQTSMYLCASRPGGNNQPQHFGDGTRLSIL.